The entry below gives a single T cell receptor (beta chain) sequence along with its context. The target antigen is unknown. The sample belongs to a study of PD-1 blockade in classical Hodgkin lymphoma. Study outcomes and limitations: Why repertoires differed is undefined; disease activity or prior therapy possibly contributed. Newly diagnosed patients were said to have less baseline TCR diversity than healthy donors did.

The CDR3 covers 17 residues. Germline V gene sequence: CDR1 SGDLS, CDR2 YYNGEE. Losses at the gene ends were 3 bases for V and 2 bases for J; bases not matched to a gene: 2. Stated time point: newly diagnosed, previously untreated cHL patient sample. Untreated, newly diagnosed classical Hodgkin lymphoma PBMCs were used for comparison. Profiling relied on immunoSEQ multiplex PCR, and the TCRdb table lists in-frame clones only, not all of them. The table includes some 28,000 clones, roughly 90% detected once. The sequenced material came from peripheral blood mononuclear cells (PBMCs). The receptor's source is a human donor with classical Hodgkin lymphoma. This chain joins TRBV9 and TRBJ2-2; 15 bases agree with TRBD2. CDR3 residues: CASSAGLAGGNTGELFF. CDR3 nucleotide sequence: TGTGCCAGCAGCGCGGGACTAGCGGGAGGAAACACCGGGGAGCTGTTTTTT.